The 7 T cell receptor beta chains listed next were all sequenced from one sample in a study of shared clonotypes between healthy human individuals. Clones were read by immunoSEQ multiplex PCR, and TCRdb kept only the in-frame ones, dropping some. The sample includes about 2.3 million clones, 85% to 95% of them seen just once. Sequenced material: naive CD4+ T cells from PBMCs. Subset noted: CD45RA+ positively selected. The source of these receptors is a man between 18 and 35 years old in good health. Some clones in this sample may be carry-over from other donors' samples.

The chain has TRBV28 and TRBJ1-2, with 7 bases lining up with TRBD1. Per the germline V gene, CDR1 is MDHEN and CDR2 is SYDVKM. The CDR3 loop spans 15 amino acids. Trimming at V came to 8 bases and at J to 7 bases, leaving 16 bases not matched to a gene. The CDR3 bases are TGTGCCAGCCGAATAGGGGGCGCCCCCCAGGCTGGCTACACCTTC. This codes for CASRIGGAPQAGYTF.

The V gene is TRBV11-3, the J gene TRBJ2-3, with D unresolved. V was trimmed by 3 bases and J by 7 bases, leaving 14 bases between them. Germline V lookup: CDR1 SGHNT, CDR2 YENEEA. The CDR3 consists of 14 residues. DNA of the CDR3: TGTGCCAGCAGCTTCGGTGGGGATAGTAATACGCAGTATTTT. Protein product: CASSFGGDSNTQYF.

CDR3 sequence reads: CASSEPSGISYEQYF. The CDR3 region has the DNA TGTGCCAGCAGTGAACCTAGCGGTATCTCCTACGAGCAGTACTTC. The chain recombines TRBV6-1 with TRBJ2-7; 7 bases line up with TRBD2. CDR3 length equals 15 residues. Germline V CDR1 and CDR2: MNHNS, SASEGT. Trimming took 2 bases from V and 0 from J; bases not matched to a gene: 4.

The chain carries TRBV4-2 and TRBJ1-3; 8 nucleotides align to TRBD1. The germline CDR1 and CDR2 sequences are LGHNA and YNFKEQ. The CDR3 covers 16 residues. After removal of 3 bases from V and 5 bases from J, the junction contained 9 bases not matched to a gene. This CDR3 is CASSHFKDRARNTIYF. In DNA, the CDR3 is TGTGCCAGCAGCCACTTCAAGGACAGGGCAAGAAACACCATATATTTT.

V gene TRBV7-2 combines with J gene TRBJ2-7; the D is unclear. The CDR3 contains 14 residues. Germline loops: CDR1 SGHTA, CDR2 FQGNSA. V was cut by 0 bases and J by 0 bases, with 6 bases left in between. The CDR3 here is CASSLAGHSYEQYF. The CDR3 nucleotides read TGTGCCAGCAGCTTAGCCGGCCACTCCTACGAGCAGTACTTC.

The chain links TRBV28 to TRBJ2-7; D could derive from TRBD1 or TRBD2 (5 bases each). This CDR3 contains 15 residues. V was cut by 1 base and J by 6 bases, with 16 bases left in between. Germline V gene sequence: CDR1 MDHEN, CDR2 SYDVKM. CDR3 sequence (DNA): TGTGCCAGCAGTTTATTCAGCGTAAGGGACGGCGAGCAGTACTTC. As protein: CASSLFSVRDGEQYF.

The chain links TRBV7-9 to TRBJ2-4; no reliable D call. The V end was cut by 4 bases, the J end by 1 base, with 8 bases between. The CDR3 extends over 14 amino acids. CDR1 is SEHNR, CDR2 FQNEAQ, per germline (reference sequence). CDR3: CASSSQGAKNIQYF. For the CDR3, the DNA is TGTGCCAGCAGCTCGCAAGGGGCCAAAAACATTCAGTACTTC.